This T cell receptor (beta chain) was recovered during a study of OX40 agonist ivuxolimab in advanced cancers. Across the study: Patients assigned to dose escalation were diagnosed with hepatocellular carcinoma, melanoma, renal cell or head and neck cancer. Study outcomes and limitations: Both blood CD4+ and CD8+ T cells showed clonal growth by week 6 at 0.1 to 3.0 mg/kg. Those patients achieving a partial response at 0.1-3.0 mg/kg showed among the lowest clonal expansion.

The data were produced by immunoSEQ multiplex PCR, yet TCRdb's version contains in-frame clones alone and is incomplete. The sample lists about 50,000 clones; about 76% were seen once. Germline V gives CDR1 SGHKS, CDR2 YYEKEE (reference sequence). V lost 3 bases and J lost 0, with 10 bases in between. CDR3 length equals 15 residues. With regard to this clone: Its matching antigen is unknown.

The TCR comes from an adult with an advanced solid tumor such as melanoma, head and neck, liver or kidney cancer. The chain joins TRBV5-5 to TRBJ1-3, with D possibly TRBD1 on 5 matching bases. The sample in question was CD4+ or CD8+ T cells sorted from blood, obtained in a trial of the OX40 agonist ivuxolimab. The CDR3 sequence: CASSSLGGSGNTIYF. As DNA, the CDR3 is TGTGCCAGCAGCTCCCTGGGGGGCTCTGGAAACACCATATATTTT. Complete variable domain (other parts from reference TRBV5-5 and TRBJ1-3): DAGVTQSPTHLIKTRGQQVTLRCSPISGHKSVSWYQQVLGQGPQFIFQYYEKEERGRGNFPDRFSARQFPNYSSELNVNALLLGDSALYLCASSSLGGSGNTIYFGEGSWLTVV.